The entry below gives a single TCR beta chain sequence along with its context. Sequencing used immunoSEQ multiplex PCR; TCRdb keeps in-frame clones, though not all of them. This table has 84,000 or so clones, more than 85% appearing once. The nonmyeloablative bone marrow transplants came from related graft donors, with transient mixed chimerism. This specimen comes from a study of Tregs in tolerant kidney transplant recipients. CDR1 and CDR2 from the germline V gene are SGHNT and YENEEA. CDR3 length: 14 amino acids. The germline V and J ends were trimmed by 1 base and 9 bases, with 13 bases remaining between them.

The sequence was obtained from a human patient who received a combined kidney and bone marrow transplant. The graft donor may account for some of the T cells. The chain employs TRBV11-3 and TRBJ2-1; D possibly corresponds to TRBD2 (5 bases). The specimen comprised CD4+ T cells from blood (PBMCs), sampled 12 months after the transplant. As DNA, the CDR3 is TGTGCCAGCAGCTTAGGGACTTTCGCTGCTGAGCAGTTCTTC. It specifies CASSLGTFAAEQFF.